This T cell receptor beta chain was documented in a study of ipilimumab plus nivolumab after autologous stem cell transplantation. TCRdb's copy holds only in-frame clones and misses some; the assay was immunoSEQ multiplex PCR. The repertoire includes roughly 45,000 clones, 70% to 90% of them detected once, and less than 0.95% sits in the top ten. The germline gives CDR1 SQVTM, CDR2 ANQGSEA. The ends were cut back, 4 bases at V and 2 bases at J, with 14 bases in the middle. The CDR3 loop spans 15 amino acids. The sample here was PBMCs, taken in a trial of ipilimumab plus nivolumab as post-transplant consolidation. The J gene is TRBJ2-2, the V gene TRBV29-1; no definite D call. The sequence was obtained from a male donor with multiple myeloma. The CDR3, as DNA: TGCAGCGTTGTCTTTCGGAATCCTAACACCGGGGAGCTGTTTTTT. Translated: CSVVFRNPNTGELFF.